This TCR beta chain was sequenced for a study of beta chain features in type 1 diabetes. Broader study findings: Among type 1 diabetes patients, VDJ junctions had fewer insertions and more deletions. When Type 1 diabetes patients were examined, their TCRB CDR3s proved moderately but significantly shorter in all four CD4+ subsets.

TCRB transcripts that were expressed got sequenced, as all of the isolated RNA had been reverse transcribed. The protocol was immunoSEQ multiplex PCR, while the TCRdb copy is restricted to in-frame clones and leaves out a portion. The data show hundreds of thousands of clones, with approximately 9.7% seen just once and 1% held by the top ten. The sample holds many counts of this clone. Its antigen is unknown. This CDR3 is 13 amino acids long. Germline CDR1 and CDR2: SGHAT and FQNNGV. V lost 5 bases and J lost 8, with 15 bases in between. The sample consisted of central memory CD4+ T cells from blood. V gene TRBV11-2 combines with J gene TRBJ1-2, with D possibly matching TRBD1 (5 bases). The sequence derives from a man aged 25 to 40 with type 1 diabetes. The CDR3: CASSTPRKGGYTF. The CDR3 nucleotides read TGTGCCAGCAGCACTCCAAGGAAGGGGGGCTACACCTTC.